This TCR beta chain was documented in a study of cytomegalovirus exposure and HLA in healthy donors. Study-level background: HLA-typed donors were the source of about 85 million unique TCRs held in an early data release.

The primer mix had 60 Vbeta and 13 Jbeta primers. Clones were sequenced by immunoSEQ multiplex PCR, and TCRdb holds only the in-frame ones, with some missing. The sample has about 210,000 clones, around 90% seen once. Worth noting for this clone: Antigen: not known.

This CDR3 region has 12 residues. V was clipped by 6 bases and J by 4 bases, with 7 bases between them. Germline loops: CDR1 SEHNR, CDR2 FQNEAQ (reference sequence). The study, taken as a whole, reports: Later work showed greater clonal expansion in HLA-associated TCR beta chains than in equally common others.

The sequence derives from a boy under 10 years old in good health and CMV-seronegative. The chain couples TRBV7-9 to TRBJ1-5; tentatively, D is TRBD1 (6 bases). Sequencing input: PBMCs. CDR3 sequence reads: CASRTGNQPQHF. DNA of the CDR3: TGTGCCAGCAGAACAGGGAATCAGCCCCAGCATTTT.